A selection of T cell receptor beta chains follows, all from one sample in a study of Graves' ophthalmopathy and Graves' hyperthyroidism. TCRdb passed the multiplex PCR reads through MiXCR, listing each CDR3 protein once. This table has 600,000 to 700,000 distinct CDR3 sequences, just over 40% appearing once. What was sequenced was peripheral blood. The receptors were gathered from an adult man with Graves' ophthalmopathy. CDR3s include the opening cysteine and the closing phenylalanine or tryptophan. D genes are given only for firm matches. Only part of the rows carry a size: once, few, many, or a class if the clone is expanded.

V gene: TRBV11-2; D gene: -; clone size: many; J gene: TRBJ1-2; CDR3 DNA: TGTGCCAGCAGCCTCAGTGCATCCTGGATCTATGGCTACACCTTC; CDR3 protein: CASSLSASWIYGYTF
V gene: TRBV20-1; D gene: -; clone size: many; J gene: TRBJ1-2; CDR3 DNA: TGCAGTGCTAGATTGCAGGCAAACTATGGCTACACCTTC; CDR3 protein: CSARLQANYGYTF
V gene: TRBV2; D gene: TRBD2; clone size: -; J gene: TRBJ2-7; CDR3 DNA: TGTGCCAGCAGTATCTCTAGCGGCACCTACGAGCAGTACTTC; CDR3 protein: CASSISSGTYEQYF
V gene: TRBV20-1; D gene: TRBD2; clone size: -; J gene: TRBJ2-7; CDR3 DNA: TGCAGTGCTAGGGGGACTAGCGGGAGACTCGACGAGCAGTACTTC; CDR3 protein: CSARGTSGRLDEQYF
V gene: TRBV11-1; D gene: -; clone size: many; J gene: TRBJ1-4; CDR3 DNA: TGTGCCAGCAGCGACTGGGACATTCCTGAAAAACTGTTTTTT; CDR3 protein: CASSDWDIPEKLFF
V gene: TRBV19; D gene: -; clone size: many; J gene: TRBJ1-1; CDR3 DNA: TGTGCCATCAATCAGGGGACTGAAGCTTTCTTT; CDR3 protein: CAINQGTEAFF
V gene: TRBV5-1; D gene: -; clone size: many; J gene: TRBJ1-1; CDR3 DNA: TGCGCCAGCAGCTTGATTCCGGGGGATGGCACTGAAGCTTTCTTT; CDR3 protein: CASSLIPGDGTEAFF
V gene: TRBV10-3; D gene: TRBD1; clone size: -; J gene: TRBJ1-5; CDR3 DNA: TGTGCCAGCAGAAGGGACAGTGATAGCAATCAGCCCCAGCATTTT; CDR3 protein: CASRRDSDSNQPQHF
V gene: TRBV7-9; D gene: TRBD1; clone size: -; J gene: TRBJ2-7; CDR3 DNA: TGTGCCAGCAGCTTCGGACAGGCTAGCTCCTACGAGCAGTACTTC; CDR3 protein: CASSFGQASSYEQYF
V gene: TRBV9; D gene: TRBD2; clone size: many; J gene: TRBJ2-2; CDR3 DNA: TGTGCCAGCAGCGGGGTCGGGCGGGAGTACACCGGGGAGCTGTTTTTT; CDR3 protein: CASSGVGREYTGELFF
V gene: TRBV7-8; D gene: TRBD2; clone size: many; J gene: TRBJ2-2; CDR3 DNA: TGTGCCAGCAGAAGCCGGGGGGTGGGTAGGGAGCTGTTTTTT; CDR3 protein: CASRSRGVGRELFF
V gene: TRBV6-2/TRBV6-3; D gene: -; clone size: -; J gene: TRBJ2-7; CDR3 DNA: TGTGCCATCAGTTACACAGGGCCCCCCCACGAGCAGTACTTC; CDR3 protein: CAISYTGPPHEQYF
V gene: TRBV7-3; D gene: TRBD1; clone size: -; J gene: TRBJ2-2; CDR3 DNA: TGTGCCAGCAGCGCAAGGACAGGGAACCTGGGTGAGCAGTTTTTT; CDR3 protein: CASSARTGNLGEQFF
V gene: TRBV5-1; D gene: TRBD1; clone size: few; J gene: TRBJ2-7; CDR3 DNA: TGCGCCAGCAGCGCGGTAACAGGGGGAGGTCTCGACGAGCAGTACTTC; CDR3 protein: CASSAVTGGGLDEQYF
V gene: TRBV5-1; D gene: -; clone size: many; J gene: TRBJ2-5; CDR3 DNA: TGCGCCAGCAGCTTGGAAGAAACTCGACACCAAGAGACCCAGTACTTC; CDR3 protein: CASSLEETRHQETQYF
V gene: TRBV20-1; D gene: -; clone size: once; J gene: TRBJ2-5; CDR3 DNA: TGCAGTGCTAGTCCCTGGGATGACACGGAAGAGACCCAGTACTTC; CDR3 protein: CSASPWDDTEETQYF
V gene: TRBV9; D gene: TRBD1; clone size: -; J gene: TRBJ2-6; CDR3 DNA: TGTGCCAGCACCAGACAGGGGGGCACCGGGGCCAACGTCCTGACTTTC; CDR3 protein: CASTRQGGTGANVLTF
V gene: TRBV7-2; D gene: -; clone size: -; J gene: TRBJ2-5; CDR3 DNA: TGTGCCAGCAGCTCGGTGGGGTGGACCCAGTACTTC; CDR3 protein: CASSSVGWTQYF
V gene: TRBV10-3; D gene: -; clone size: -; J gene: TRBJ1-1; CDR3 DNA: TGTGCCATAGGGTACTCTGGGGATTATACTGAAGCTCTCTTT; CDR3 protein: CAIGYSGDYTEALF
V gene: TRBV27; D gene: -; clone size: many; J gene: TRBJ2-5; CDR3 DNA: TGTGCCAGCAGTTTAAACGGGTATCGCGAGACCCAGTACTTC; CDR3 protein: CASSLNGYRETQYF
V gene: TRBV2; D gene: -; clone size: many; J gene: TRBJ1-6; CDR3 DNA: TGTGCCAGTGCCTCCAGACAGAACTCCTATAATTCACCCCTCCACTTT; CDR3 protein: CASASRQNSYNSPLHF
V gene: TRBV20-1; D gene: -; clone size: -; J gene: TRBJ1-2; CDR3 DNA: TGCAGTGCTAGATCCGGGGGGGCTCGTGGCTACACCTTC; CDR3 protein: CSARSGGARGYTF
V gene: TRBV20-1; D gene: -; clone size: -; J gene: TRBJ2-7; CDR3 DNA: TGCAGTGCTAGATCAGTGGGAGGTAGCTCCTACGAGCAGTACTTC; CDR3 protein: CSARSVGGSSYEQYF
V gene: TRBV7-9; D gene: -; clone size: many; J gene: TRBJ2-7; CDR3 DNA: TGTGCCAGCAGCTTAGCACAGTCCTACGAGCAGTACTTC; CDR3 protein: CASSLAQSYEQYF
V gene: TRBV6-2/TRBV6-3; D gene: TRBD1; clone size: few; J gene: TRBJ1-5; CDR3 DNA: TGTGCCAGCAGTTATTGGGGGACAGCGGGCAATCAGCCCCAGCATTTT; CDR3 protein: CASSYWGTAGNQPQHF
V gene: TRBV7-2; D gene: -; clone size: few; J gene: TRBJ2-7; CDR3 DNA: TGTGCCGGCAGCGGGTCCTACGAGCAGTACTTC; CDR3 protein: CAGSGSYEQYF
V gene: TRBV9; D gene: TRBD1; clone size: many; J gene: TRBJ1-2; CDR3 DNA: TGTGCCAGCAGCGCACAGGGGGCGCAGGGCTACACCTTC; CDR3 protein: CASSAQGAQGYTF
V gene: TRBV7-2; D gene: -; clone size: few; J gene: TRBJ2-7; CDR3 DNA: TGTGCCAGCAGCTTTCAGGCAGGGGGGGACTACGAGCAGTACTTC; CDR3 protein: CASSFQAGGDYEQYF
V gene: TRBV5-1; D gene: TRBD1; clone size: -; J gene: TRBJ2-7; CDR3 DNA: TGCGCCAGCAGCCGGACGGACAGGGACTACGAGCAGTACTTC; CDR3 protein: CASSRTDRDYEQYF
V gene: TRBV20-1; D gene: -; clone size: many; J gene: TRBJ2-7; CDR3 DNA: TGCAGTGCTAGGCCGACAGCGAGCTCCTACGAGCAGTACTTC; CDR3 protein: CSARPTASSYEQYF
V gene: TRBV7-9; D gene: -; clone size: -; J gene: TRBJ2-5; CDR3 DNA: TGTGCCAGCAGCCCCCGGGGTGACCAGTACTTC; CDR3 protein: CASSPRGDQYF
V gene: TRBV7-6; D gene: -; clone size: once; J gene: TRBJ1-2; CDR3 DNA: TGTGCCAGCAGCTTAGCGAAACTAGCGGGGTATGGCTACACCTTC; CDR3 protein: CASSLAKLAGYGYTF
V gene: TRBV10-3; D gene: -; clone size: -; J gene: TRBJ1-5; CDR3 DNA: TGTGCCAGCAGTTTGGGCGTACCTTCTCAGCCCCAGCATTTT; CDR3 protein: CASSLGVPSQPQHF
V gene: TRBV7-9; D gene: -; clone size: many; J gene: TRBJ2-5; CDR3 DNA: TGTGCCAGCAGCCCCACGGACAAGCAAGAGACCCAGTACTTC; CDR3 protein: CASSPTDKQETQYF
V gene: TRBV10-3; D gene: -; clone size: -; J gene: TRBJ2-3; CDR3 DNA: TGTGCCAGCAGTGAGGAGGGTGGCACAGATACGCAGTATTTT; CDR3 protein: CASSEEGGTDTQYF
V gene: TRBV29-1; D gene: -; clone size: -; J gene: TRBJ2-7; CDR3 DNA: TGCAGCGTTGGAGGGACCTTCAATGAGCAGTACTTC; CDR3 protein: CSVGGTFNEQYF